The present T cell receptor (beta chain) was sequenced within a study of long-term antiretroviral therapy in people with HIV. Concerning this clone itself: Its antigen is as yet unknown.

The CDR3 consists of 14 residues. In germline, CDR1 is LGHNT, CDR2 FRNRAP. Trimming left V 5 bases short and J 2 bases short, with 9 bases between. The run of the v3.0 immunoSEQ assay was at survey level. The assay was immunoSEQ multiplex PCR, and TCRdb's table has in-frame clones only and misses some. The table has some 34,000 clones, approximately 96% seen once. Broader study findings: Clones showing expansion before ART dominated the repertoire at all time points. Investigators report no available data on ART adherence, viral resistance or therapy changes. HIV repertoires had narrower CDR3 length ranges than controls. Diversity rose after ART but stayed below transplant donor controls.

V and J are TRBV12-5 and TRBJ2-2; the D gene is possibly TRBD1 (6 bases). This TCR was sampled from a man younger than 40 with HIV. The material sequenced was unsorted PBMCs, taken 6.6 years after starting antiretroviral therapy. CDR3 coding DNA: TGTGCTAGTGGTCGGGACACAAACACCGGGGAGCTGTTTTTT. It specifies CASGRDTNTGELFF.